Listed below are T cell receptor beta chains from one sample, sequenced in a study of OX40 agonist ivuxolimab in advanced cancers. The assay was immunoSEQ multiplex PCR, and TCRdb's table has in-frame clones only and misses some. The profile shows about 46,000 clones, roughly 90% of them singletons. The starting material was CD4+ or CD8+ T cells sorted from blood, obtained in a trial of the OX40 agonist ivuxolimab. The receptor source for this set is an adult with an advanced solid tumor such as melanoma, head and neck, liver or kidney cancer. Both conserved end residues are part of each CDR3. D genes are given only for firm matches. Clone size appears in some rows only: once, few, many, or a class for an expanded clone.

j_call v_call clone_size d_call cdr3_nt cdr3_aa
TRBJ2-1 TRBV28 . . TGTGCCAGCAGCATATACAGGGAGCATGAGCAGTTCTTC CASSIYREHEQFF
TRBJ2-7 TRBV11-2 . TRBD2 TGTGCCAGCAGCTTAGCACCCCCGACTAGCGCTAGCTACGAGCAGTACTTC CASSLAPPTSASYEQYF
TRBJ2-7 TRBV15 . . TGTGCCACCAGCAGACAGTACGAGCAGTACTTC CATSRQYEQYF
TRBJ2-1 TRBV7-9 . . TGTGCCAGCAGCTATGGCGGAGGGTACAATGAGCAGTTCTTC CASSYGGGYNEQFF
TRBJ1-2 TRBV6-6 . . TGCGCCAGCATATTGGACAGTTTTGGCTACACCTTC CASILDSFGYTF
TRBJ2-1 TRBV28 . . TGTGCCAGCAGTCCGTTGGGGGGTATCTACAATGAGCAGTTCTTC CASSPLGGIYNEQFF
TRBJ2-6 TRBV5-6 few . TGTGCCAGCAGCCCAGGCTCTGGGGCCAACGTCCTGACTTTC CASSPGSGANVLTF
TRBJ2-1 TRBV6-6 once TRBD1 TGTGCCAGCAGCTGGGGACAGGGGGCTGAAAATGAGCAGTTCTTC CASSWGQGAENEQFF
TRBJ1-1 TRBV9 . . TGTGCCAGCAGCGCGACAGAGGTCACTGAAGCTTTCTTT CASSATEVTEAFF
TRBJ2-7 TRBV7-2 once TRBD1 TGTGCCAGCAGCTACGAGGACAGGTGGGACTACGAGCAGTACTTC CASSYEDRWDYEQYF
TRBJ2-2 TRBV6-5 . TRBD1 TGTGCCAGCAGTTGGACAGGGGTAACCGGGGAGCTGTTTTTT CASSWTGVTGELFF
TRBJ1-1 TRBV27 . TRBD1 TGTGCCAGCAGTTCGGGACAGTTGAACACTGAAGCTTTCTTT CASSSGQLNTEAFF
TRBJ2-2 TRBV6-5 . . TGTGCCAGCAGTTACATTACCACCGGGGAGCTGTTTTTT CASSYITTGELFF
TRBJ2-2 TRBV9 . . TGTGCCAGCAGCGTACCCAACACCGGGGAGCTGTTTTTT CASSVPNTGELFF
TRBJ1-2 TRBV9 . . TGTGCCAGCAGCGTAGAATCGGGGAGCTATGGCTACACCTTC CASSVESGSYGYTF
TRBJ2-7 TRBV4-1 few . TGCGCCAGCAGCCCCGTTACGTACACCTACGAGCAGTACTTC CASSPVTYTYEQYF
TRBJ1-2 TRBV6-5 . . TGTGCCAGCAGTTTGGGAGGTCCTCCTAACTATGGCTACACCTTC CASSLGGPPNYGYTF
TRBJ2-7 TRBV6-5 . . TGTGCCAGCAGTTACGCGAAAGAGCAGTACTTC CASSYAKEQYF
TRBJ1-5 TRBV6-5 . . TGTGCCAGCAGTTCGGAGCCTAAAGATCAGCCCCAGCATTTT CASSSEPKDQPQHF
TRBJ1-3 TRBV6-5 . . TGTGCCAGCAGCTTTGACGAGGGCGAAAACACCATATATTTT CASSFDEGENTIYF
TRBJ1-2 TRBV2 . . TGTGCCAGCAGCTTGACAGGTTTCTATGGCTACACCTTC CASSLTGFYGYTF
TRBJ2-1 TRBV28 few . TGTGCCAGCAGTCCCTCAGGGGAGCAGTTCTTC CASSPSGEQFF
TRBJ2-1 TRBV6-5 . TRBD2 TGTGCCAGCAGTTACTCGGTAGCGGGAGAAGTAAATGAGCAGTTCTTC CASSYSVAGEVNEQFF
TRBJ1-2 TRBV6-4 . TRBD1 TGTGCCAGCAGTGAAGTCCCACAGGGGGTTAGCTATGGCTACACCTTC CASSEVPQGVSYGYTF
TRBJ1-3 TRBV13 . . TGTGCCAGCAGCTCACGACTCAACTCTGGAAACACCATATATTTT CASSSRLNSGNTIYF
TRBJ2-7 TRBV5-3 . . TGTGCCAGAAGCTTGGCCTTGTCGCCACGGGACACCCTCGTGTACGAGCAGTACTTC CARSLALSPRDTLVYEQYF
TRBJ2-2 TRBV7-3 once . TGTGCCAGCAGACAGACAGAGAACACCGGGGAGCTGTTTTTT CASRQTENTGELFF
TRBJ2-7 TRBV11-2 . TRBD1 TGTGCCAGCAGCCGGACAGGGGGTCCCTACGAGCAGTACTTC CASSRTGGPYEQYF
TRBJ2-3 TRBV9 . TRBD2 TGTGCCAGCGGCGGGGGGGTAGGCACAGATACGCAGTATTTT CASGGGVGTDTQYF
TRBJ1-1 TRBV19 . . TGTGCCAGTAGTCGCCAGGGGACTGAAGCTTTCTTT CASSRQGTEAFF
TRBJ2-2 TRBV5-6 . TRBD2 TGTGCCAGCAGCTTTTTACTAGCGGGAGTACGGACCGGGGAGCTGTTTTTT CASSFLLAGVRTGELFF
TRBJ2-4 TRBV7-8 . . TGTGCCAGCAGCTTAGCACTGAACCTAGCCAAAAACATTCAGTACTTC CASSLALNLAKNIQYF
TRBJ2-7 TRBV28 few TRBD2 TGTGCCAGCACCATGGGGCCAGGGTTGACTAGCGGGAGCGGAAGCTCCTACGAGCAGTACTTC CASTMGPGLTSGSGSSYEQYF
TRBJ2-4 TRBV5-5 . . TGTGCCAGCAGCTTGGAGGTAACCGGGGACATTCAGTACTTC CASSLEVTGDIQYF
TRBJ2-4 TRBV27 . . TGTGCCAGCAGTCCGACTGGACTAAACATTCAGTACTTC CASSPTGLNIQYF
TRBJ2-2 TRBV7-2 once TRBD1 TGTGCCAGCAGCATACCCCGGGACAGCCTTCCGAACACCGGGGAGCTGTTTTTT CASSIPRDSLPNTGELFF
TRBJ1-2 TRBV5-1 once . TGCGCCAGCAGCTTGGAGGGTCGGGACTATGGCTACACCTTC CASSLEGRDYGYTF
TRBJ1-2 TRBV7-9 . TRBD1 TGTGCCAGCAGTCTTAGCGGACAGGCTAACTATGGCTACACCTTC CASSLSGQANYGYTF
TRBJ2-5 TRBV11-1 . TRBD1 TGTGCCAGCAGCTTAAGTGGGACAGGTCTTCAAGAGACCCAGTACTTC CASSLSGTGLQETQYF
TRBJ2-1 TRBV7-9 . . TGTGCCAGCAGTCCCGGGGTTGGTAGCAAGGGGTATGAGCAGTTCTTC CASSPGVGSKGYEQFF
TRBJ2-3 TRBV7-3 . TRBD2 TGTGCCAGCAGCTCAGTAGCGGGGGCTAGCACAGATACGCAGTATTTT CASSSVAGASTDTQYF
TRBJ1-2 TRBV4-1 few . TGCGCCAGCAGCCAAGATAGCGGGGATAACTATGGCTACACCTTC CASSQDSGDNYGYTF
TRBJ2-7 TRBV27 once . TGTGCCAGCTCCCAGGGGGGCTCCTACGAGCAGTACTTC CASSQGGSYEQYF
TRBJ1-5 TRBV27 . . TGTGCCAGCAGCTCAGGGTATTATCAGCCCCAGCATTTT CASSSGYYQPQHF
TRBJ2-1 TRBV30 . . TGTGCCTGGAGTGATGGGGCTACATACAATGAGCAGTTCTTC CAWSDGATYNEQFF
TRBJ2-7 TRBV7-9 . . TGTGCCAGCAGCTCAGGATTTGCCTACGAGCAGTACTTC CASSSGFAYEQYF